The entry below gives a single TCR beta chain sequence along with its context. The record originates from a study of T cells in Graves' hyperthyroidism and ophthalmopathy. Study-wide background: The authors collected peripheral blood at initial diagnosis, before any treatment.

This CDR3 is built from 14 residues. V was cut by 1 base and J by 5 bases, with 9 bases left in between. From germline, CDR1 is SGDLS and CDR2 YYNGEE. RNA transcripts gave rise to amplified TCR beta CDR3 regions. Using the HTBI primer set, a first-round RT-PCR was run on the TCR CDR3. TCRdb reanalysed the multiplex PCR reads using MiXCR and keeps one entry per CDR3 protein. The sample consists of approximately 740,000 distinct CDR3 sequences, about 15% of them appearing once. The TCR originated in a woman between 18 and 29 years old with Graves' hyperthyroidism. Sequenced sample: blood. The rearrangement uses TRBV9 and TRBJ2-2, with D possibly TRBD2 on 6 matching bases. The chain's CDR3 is CASSVRRGTGELFF. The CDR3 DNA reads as TGTGCCAGCAGCGTACGTCGGGGGACCGGGGAGCTGTTTTTT.